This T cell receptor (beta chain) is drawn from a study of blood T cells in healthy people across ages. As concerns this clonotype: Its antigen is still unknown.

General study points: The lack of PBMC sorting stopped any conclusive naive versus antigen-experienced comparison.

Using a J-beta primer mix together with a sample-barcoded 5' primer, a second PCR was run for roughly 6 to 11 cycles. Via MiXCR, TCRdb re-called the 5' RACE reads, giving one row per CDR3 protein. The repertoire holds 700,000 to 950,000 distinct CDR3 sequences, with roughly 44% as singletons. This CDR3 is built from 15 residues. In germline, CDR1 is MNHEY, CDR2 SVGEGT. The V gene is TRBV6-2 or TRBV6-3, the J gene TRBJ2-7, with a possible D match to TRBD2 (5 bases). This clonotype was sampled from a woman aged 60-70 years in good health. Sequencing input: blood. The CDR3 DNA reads TGTGCTTCCAAGTTAGGAGGCAGCTCCTACAATGAGCAGTACTTC. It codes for CASKLGGSSYNEQYF.